These 14 T cell receptor beta chains share one sample of origin, sequenced in a study of CD8 T cells in Susac syndrome. It was with random hexamers that roughly 0.45 to 1 ug RNA was reverse transcribed. Each CDR3 protein gets one entry after TCRdb re-called the immunoSEQ multiplex PCR reads with MiXCR. The repertoire consists of approximately 170,000 distinct CDR3 sequences, with roughly 94% occurring once and the leading ten covering about 0.086%. The sample was CD4+ T cells from PBMCs. Every receptor here comes from a human donor with multiple sclerosis.

This chain links TRBV20-1 with TRBJ1-1; D is undetermined. This CDR3 is built from 10 residues. CDR1 DFQATT and CDR2 SNEGSKA come from the germline V gene (reference sequence). CDR3 sequence: CSTWEVEAFF. The CDR3 coding sequence is TGCTCCACTTGGGAAGTTGAAGCTTTCTTT.

This CDR3 reads CSTNTDTQYF. CDR3 in DNA: TGCAGCACAAACACAGATACGCAGTATTTT. The chain carries TRBV29-1 and TRBJ2-3; no clear D. V lost 8 bases and J lost 2, with 5 bases in between. The CDR3 runs 10 residues. Germline CDR1 is SQVTM and CDR2 is ANQGSEA.

Comment on this clonotype: At one end, the junction sequence differs from germline, possibly due to a read error. This chain uses TRBV7-2 with TRBJ1-1; D ambiguous. CDR3 length: 13 amino acids. Germline V gene sequence: CDR1 SGHTA, CDR2 FQGNSA. This chain's CDR3 is CASSVGQSTGAFF. CDR3 bases: TGTGCCAGCAGCGTCGGGCAGAGCACTGGAGCTTTCTTT.

This chain joins TRBV5-1 and TRBJ1-2; D unresolved. The CDR3 loop spans 16 amino acids. Trimming took off 4 bases at V and 0 bases at J, with 16 bases between the two ends. Germline CDR1 is SGHRS and CDR2 is YFSETQ. The CDR3 protein is CASSATSDGTNYGYTF. The CDR3 nucleotides read TGCGCCAGCAGCGCCACCTCGGACGGAACTAACTATGGCTACACCTTC. Variable domain in full (rest from reference TRBV5-1 and TRBJ1-2): KAGVTQTPRYLIKTRGQQVTLSCSPISGHRSVSWYQQTPGQGLQFLFEYFSETQRNKGNFPGRFSGRQFSNSRSEMNVSTLELGDSALYLCASSATSDGTNYGYTFGSGTRLTVV.

The gene calls are TRBV18 and TRBJ1-1, with TRBD1 as a possible D gene (5 bases). The ends were cut back, 7 bases at V and 0 bases at J, with 12 bases in the middle. The CDR3 has 14 residues. Germline V gene lookup returns CDR1 KGHSH and CDR2 LQKENI. The DNA for the CDR3 is TGTGCCAGCTGGTCGGGGGGGATGAACACTGAAGCTTTCTTT. Translation: CASWSGGMNTEAFF.

The chain employs TRBV27 and TRBJ2-3; 7 bases are a match to TRBD1. The junction had 9 bases not matched to a gene; V was cut back by 6 bases and J by 6 bases. The length of the CDR3 is 14 residues. CDR1 is MNHEY, CDR2 SMNVEV, per germline (reference sequence). CDR3 sequence (DNA): TGTGCCAGCAGGATGACCGGGACAGTTGATACGCAGTATTTT. Its protein product is CASRMTGTVDTQYF.

CDR3 bases: TGTGCCAGCAGCCAAAGAGCGGGAGGTTCCGCAGATACGCAGTATTTT. Translated, it gives CASSQRAGGSADTQYF. The V and J genes are TRBV27 and TRBJ2-3, with TRBD2 matching 9 bases. Germline V gene data show CDR1 as MNHEY and CDR2 as SMNVEV (reference sequence). The trim removed 6 bases at V and 4 bases at J, leaving 11 bases unmatched. This CDR3 comprises 16 residues.

V and J are TRBV7-8 and TRBJ1-2; D gene uncertain. CDR1 and CDR2 (germline): SGHVS, FQNEAQ. The CDR3 consists of 15 residues. V lost 1 base, J lost 0 bases, and 9 bases lay in between. The chain's CDR3 is CASSLVLAANYGYTF. The DNA of the CDR3 is TGTGCCAGCAGCTTAGTATTGGCAGCTAACTATGGCTACACCTTC.

This chain's CDR3 is CASSLGGAAYEQYF. Here the CDR3 DNA reads TGTGCCAGCAGCTTAGGAGGGGCAGCCTACGAGCAGTACTTC. The chain combines TRBV5-4 with TRBJ2-7; weak D call: TRBD2 (6 bases). This CDR3 has 14 residues. V gave up 2 bases and J gave up 2 bases, with 11 bases separating them. Germline CDR1 reads SGHNT; CDR2 reads YYREEE (reference sequence).

This clonotype was seen only once. The J gene is TRBJ2-3, the V gene TRBV20-1; 7 bases match TRBD2. The CDR3 extends over 12 amino acids. Germline CDR1 is DFQATT and CDR2 is SNEGSKA (reference sequence). CDR3 sequence: CSKKRETDTQYF. CDR3 nucleotide sequence: TGCAGCAAAAAGCGGGAAACAGATACGCAGTATTTT.

This chain uses TRBV7-2 with TRBJ2-1; TRBD2 matches at 10 bases. The germline V gene encodes CDR1 SGHTA and CDR2 FQGNSA. V lost 3 bases to trimming and J lost 5 bases; unmatched junction nucleotides: 1. CDR3 length: 14 residues. CDR3: CASSFLAGDNEQFF. DNA for the CDR3: TGTGCCAGCAGCTTCCTAGCGGGAGACAATGAGCAGTTCTTC.

This clonotype has only one observation. V gene TRBV7-2 combines with J gene TRBJ1-5, with a tentative D call TRBD1 (6 bases). Germline V gene lookup returns CDR1 SGHTA and CDR2 FQGNSA. The CDR3 totals 13 residues. V was clipped by 5 bases and J by 3 bases, with 8 bases between them. As DNA, the CDR3 is TGTGCCAGCAGCCCGGGGGCCAATCAGCCCCAGCATTTT. Amino acid sequence: CASSPGANQPQHF.

The V and J genes are TRBV5-4 and TRBJ2-2; perhaps TRBD1 as D (5 bases). V was shortened by 0 bases and J by 3 bases, with 12 bases between the two germline ends. Germline V lookup: CDR1 SGHNT, CDR2 YYREEE (reference sequence). The CDR3 totals 16 residues. CDR3 sequence (DNA): TGTGCCAGCAGCTTGGGGGGAAGGGGATACACCGGGGAGCTGTTTTTT. This sequence encodes CASSLGGRGYTGELFF.

The chain combines TRBV20-1 with TRBJ2-3; possibly TRBD1 for D (5 bases). CDR1 is DFQATT, CDR2 SNEGSKA, per germline (reference sequence). V shed 1 base and J shed 0 bases, with 11 bases lying between them. The CDR3 covers 15 residues. CDR3 loop: CSARGPTVSTDTQYF. The CDR3 bases are TGCAGTGCTAGAGGACCGACAGTTAGCACAGATACGCAGTATTTT.